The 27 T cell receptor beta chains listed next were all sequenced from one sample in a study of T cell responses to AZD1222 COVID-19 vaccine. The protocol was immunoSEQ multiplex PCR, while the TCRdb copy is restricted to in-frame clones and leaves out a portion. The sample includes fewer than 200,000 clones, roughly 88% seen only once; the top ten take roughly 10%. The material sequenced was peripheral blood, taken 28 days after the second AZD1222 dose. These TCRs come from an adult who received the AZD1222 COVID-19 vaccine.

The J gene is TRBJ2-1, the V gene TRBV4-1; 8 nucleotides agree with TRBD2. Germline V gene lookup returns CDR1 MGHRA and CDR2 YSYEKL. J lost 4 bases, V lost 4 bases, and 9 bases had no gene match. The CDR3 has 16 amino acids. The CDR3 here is CASSPGGSGRYNEQFF. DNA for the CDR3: TGCGCCAGCAGCCCTGGGGGCAGCGGGAGATACAATGAGCAGTTCTTC.

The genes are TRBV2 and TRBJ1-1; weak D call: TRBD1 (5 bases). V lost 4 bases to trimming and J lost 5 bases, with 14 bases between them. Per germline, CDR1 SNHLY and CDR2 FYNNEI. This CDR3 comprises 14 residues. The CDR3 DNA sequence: TGTGCCAGCAGTGGGGACGGGAGAGGAACTGAAGCTTTCTTT. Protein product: CASSGDGRGTEAFF.

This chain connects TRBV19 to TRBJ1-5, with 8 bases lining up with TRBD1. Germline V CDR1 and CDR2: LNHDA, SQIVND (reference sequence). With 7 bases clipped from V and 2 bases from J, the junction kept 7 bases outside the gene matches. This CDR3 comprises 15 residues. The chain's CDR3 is CASTDGQGGNQPQHF. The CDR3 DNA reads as TGTGCCAGTACCGACGGACAGGGCGGCAATCAGCCCCAGCATTTT.

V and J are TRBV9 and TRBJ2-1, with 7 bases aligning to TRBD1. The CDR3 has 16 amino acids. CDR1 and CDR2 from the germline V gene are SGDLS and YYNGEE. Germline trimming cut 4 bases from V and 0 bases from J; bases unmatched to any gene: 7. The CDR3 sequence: CASSSRQGYSYNEQFF. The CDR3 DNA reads TGTGCCAGCAGCTCTCGACAGGGCTACTCCTACAATGAGCAGTTCTTC.

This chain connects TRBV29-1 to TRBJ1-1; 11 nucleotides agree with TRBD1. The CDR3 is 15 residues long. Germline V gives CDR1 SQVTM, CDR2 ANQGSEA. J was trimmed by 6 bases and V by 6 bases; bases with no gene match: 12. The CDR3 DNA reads TGCAGCGTCCACACCGGCGGACAGGGGGCCTCTGAAGCTTTCTTT. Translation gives CSVHTGGQGASEAFF.

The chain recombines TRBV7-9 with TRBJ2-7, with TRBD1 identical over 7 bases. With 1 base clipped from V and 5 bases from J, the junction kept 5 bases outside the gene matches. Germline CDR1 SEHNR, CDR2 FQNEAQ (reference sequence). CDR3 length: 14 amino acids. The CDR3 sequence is CASSLVGDRDEQYF. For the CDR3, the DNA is TGTGCCAGCAGCTTAGTAGGAGACAGGGACGAGCAGTACTTC.

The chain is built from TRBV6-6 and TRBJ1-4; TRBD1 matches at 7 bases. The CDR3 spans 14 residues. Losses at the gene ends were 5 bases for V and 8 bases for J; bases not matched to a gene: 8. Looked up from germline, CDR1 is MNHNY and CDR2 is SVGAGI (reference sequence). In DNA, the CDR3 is TGTGCCAGCAGTCAGGGGGTATTAGGGGAAAAACTGTTTTTT. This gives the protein CASSQGVLGEKLFF.

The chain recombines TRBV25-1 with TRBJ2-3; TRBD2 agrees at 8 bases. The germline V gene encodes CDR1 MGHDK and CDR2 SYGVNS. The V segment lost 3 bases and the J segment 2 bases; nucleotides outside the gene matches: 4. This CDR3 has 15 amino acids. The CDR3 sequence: CASSDISGDTDTQYF. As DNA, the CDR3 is TGTGCCAGCAGTGATATTAGCGGGGACACAGATACGCAGTATTTT.

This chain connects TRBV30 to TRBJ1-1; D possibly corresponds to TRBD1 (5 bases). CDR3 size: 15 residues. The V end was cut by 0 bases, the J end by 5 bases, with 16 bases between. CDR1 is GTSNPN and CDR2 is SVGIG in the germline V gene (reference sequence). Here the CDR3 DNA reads TGTGCCTGGAGTGTTAGTGGGGCAGGGCGAACTGAAGCTTTCTTT. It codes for CAWSVSGAGRTEAFF.

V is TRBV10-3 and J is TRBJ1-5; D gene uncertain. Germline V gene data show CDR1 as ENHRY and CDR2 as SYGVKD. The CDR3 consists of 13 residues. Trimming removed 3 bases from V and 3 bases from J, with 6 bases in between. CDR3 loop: CAISDGLNQPQHF. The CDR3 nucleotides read TGTGCCATCAGTGACGGACTCAATCAGCCCCAGCATTTT.

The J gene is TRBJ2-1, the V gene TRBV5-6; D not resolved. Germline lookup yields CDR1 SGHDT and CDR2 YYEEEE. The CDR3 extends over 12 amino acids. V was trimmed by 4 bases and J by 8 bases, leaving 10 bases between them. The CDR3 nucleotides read TGTGCCAGCAGCGTATCCTCCTATGAGCAGTTCTTC. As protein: CASSVSSYEQFF.

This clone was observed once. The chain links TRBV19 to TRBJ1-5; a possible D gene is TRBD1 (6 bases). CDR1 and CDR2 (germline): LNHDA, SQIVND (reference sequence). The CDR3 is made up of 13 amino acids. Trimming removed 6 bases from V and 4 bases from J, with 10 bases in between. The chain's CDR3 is CASSDTGNQPQHF. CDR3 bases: TGTGCCAGTAGCGATACAGGGAATCAGCCCCAGCATTTT.

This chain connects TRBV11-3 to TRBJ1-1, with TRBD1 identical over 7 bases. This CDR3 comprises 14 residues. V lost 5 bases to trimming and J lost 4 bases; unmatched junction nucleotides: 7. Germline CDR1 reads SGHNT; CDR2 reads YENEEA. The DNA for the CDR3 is TGTGCCAGCAGCGTCCACAGGGGTTCCACTGAAGCTTTCTTT. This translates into CASSVHRGSTEAFF. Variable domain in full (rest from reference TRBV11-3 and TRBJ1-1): EAGVVQSPRYKIIEKKQPVAFWCNPISGHNTLYWYLQNLGQGPELLIRYENEEAVDDSQLPKDRFSAERLKGVDSTLKIQPAELGDSAVYLCASSVHRGSTEAFFGQGTRLTVV.

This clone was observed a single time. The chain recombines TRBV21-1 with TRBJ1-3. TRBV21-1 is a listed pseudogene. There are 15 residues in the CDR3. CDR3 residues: CASSKITGSGNTIYF. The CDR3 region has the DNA TGTGCCAGCAGCAAAATAACGGGCTCTGGAAACACCATATATTTT.

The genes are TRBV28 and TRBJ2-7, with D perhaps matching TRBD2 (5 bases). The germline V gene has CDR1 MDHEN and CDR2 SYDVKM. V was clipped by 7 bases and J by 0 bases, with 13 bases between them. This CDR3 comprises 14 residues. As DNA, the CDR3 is TGTGCCAGCATCCGCCCGGGGAGCTCCTACGAGCAGTACTTC. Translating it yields CASIRPGSSYEQYF.

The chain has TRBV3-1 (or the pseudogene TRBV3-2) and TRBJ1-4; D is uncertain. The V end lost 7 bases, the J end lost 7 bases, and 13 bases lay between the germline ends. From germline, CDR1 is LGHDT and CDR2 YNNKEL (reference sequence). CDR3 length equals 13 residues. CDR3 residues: CASTRGEREKLFF. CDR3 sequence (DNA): TGTGCCAGCACCCGAGGTGAACGTGAAAAACTGTTTTTT.

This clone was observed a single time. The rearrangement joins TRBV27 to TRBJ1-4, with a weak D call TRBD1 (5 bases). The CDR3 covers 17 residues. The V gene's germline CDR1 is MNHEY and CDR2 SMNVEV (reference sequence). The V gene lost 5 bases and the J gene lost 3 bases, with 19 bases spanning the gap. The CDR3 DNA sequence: TGTGCCAGCAGTCACATGAAAGCAGGGTTGGCTAATGAAAAACTGTTTTTT. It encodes CASSHMKAGLANEKLFF.

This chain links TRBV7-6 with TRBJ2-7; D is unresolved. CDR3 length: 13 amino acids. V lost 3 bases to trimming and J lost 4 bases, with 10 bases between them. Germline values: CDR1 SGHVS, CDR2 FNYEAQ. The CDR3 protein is CASSLAAGYEQYF. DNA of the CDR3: TGTGCCAGCAGCTTGGCCGCAGGTTACGAGCAGTACTTC.

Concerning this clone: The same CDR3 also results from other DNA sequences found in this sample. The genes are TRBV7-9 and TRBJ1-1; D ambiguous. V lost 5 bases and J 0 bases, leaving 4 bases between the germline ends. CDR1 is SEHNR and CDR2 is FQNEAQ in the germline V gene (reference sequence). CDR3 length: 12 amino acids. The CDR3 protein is CASSPMNTEAFF. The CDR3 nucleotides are TGTGCCAGCAGCCCTATGAACACTGAAGCTTTCTTT.

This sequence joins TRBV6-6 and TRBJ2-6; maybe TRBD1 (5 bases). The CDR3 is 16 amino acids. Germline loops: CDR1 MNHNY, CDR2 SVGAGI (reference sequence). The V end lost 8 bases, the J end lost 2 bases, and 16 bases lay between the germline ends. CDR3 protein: CASWSTVSTGANVLTF. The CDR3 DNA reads TGTGCCAGCTGGTCGACAGTTTCGACTGGGGCCAACGTCCTGACTTTC.

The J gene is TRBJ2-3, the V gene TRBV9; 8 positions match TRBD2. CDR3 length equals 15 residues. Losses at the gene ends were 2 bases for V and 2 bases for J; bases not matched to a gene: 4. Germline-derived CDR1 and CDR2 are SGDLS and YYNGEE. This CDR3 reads CASSVGAGDTDTQYF. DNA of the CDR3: TGTGCCAGCAGCGTTGGAGCGGGGGACACAGATACGCAGTATTTT.

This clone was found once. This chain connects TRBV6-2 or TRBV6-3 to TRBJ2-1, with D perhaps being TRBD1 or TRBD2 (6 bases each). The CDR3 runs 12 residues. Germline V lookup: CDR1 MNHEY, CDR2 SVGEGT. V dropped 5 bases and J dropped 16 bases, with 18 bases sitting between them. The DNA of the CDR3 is TGTGCCAGCAGTCCCCTGGGGGGCGTGCAATTCTTC. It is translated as CASSPLGGVQFF.

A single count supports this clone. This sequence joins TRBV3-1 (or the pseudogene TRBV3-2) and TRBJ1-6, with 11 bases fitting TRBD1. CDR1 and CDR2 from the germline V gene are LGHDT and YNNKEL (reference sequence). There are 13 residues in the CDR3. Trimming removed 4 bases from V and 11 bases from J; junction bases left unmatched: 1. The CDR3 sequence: CASSRGQGAPLHF. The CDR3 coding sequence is TGTGCCAGCAGCCGGGGACAGGGGGCACCCCTCCACTTT.

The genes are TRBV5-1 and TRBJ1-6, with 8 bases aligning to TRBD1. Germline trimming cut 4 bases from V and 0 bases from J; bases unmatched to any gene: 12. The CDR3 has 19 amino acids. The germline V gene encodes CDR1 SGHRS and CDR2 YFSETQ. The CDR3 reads CASSPQSGQGASYNSPLHF. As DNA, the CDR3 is TGCGCCAGCAGCCCCCAATCCGGGCAGGGGGCCTCCTATAATTCACCCCTCCACTTT.

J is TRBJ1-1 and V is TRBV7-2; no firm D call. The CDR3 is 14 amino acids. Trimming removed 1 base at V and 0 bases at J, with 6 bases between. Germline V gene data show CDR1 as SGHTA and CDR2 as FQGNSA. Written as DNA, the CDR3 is TGTGCCAGCAGCTTAGGGATCATGAACACTGAAGCTTTCTTT. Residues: CASSLGIMNTEAFF.

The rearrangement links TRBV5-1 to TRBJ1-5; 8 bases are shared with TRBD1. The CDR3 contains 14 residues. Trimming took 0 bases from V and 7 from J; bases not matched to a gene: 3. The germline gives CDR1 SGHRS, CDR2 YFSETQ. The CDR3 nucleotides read TGCGCCAGCAGCTTGGGGACAGGGCAACAGCCCCAGCATTTT. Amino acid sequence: CASSLGTGQQPQHF.

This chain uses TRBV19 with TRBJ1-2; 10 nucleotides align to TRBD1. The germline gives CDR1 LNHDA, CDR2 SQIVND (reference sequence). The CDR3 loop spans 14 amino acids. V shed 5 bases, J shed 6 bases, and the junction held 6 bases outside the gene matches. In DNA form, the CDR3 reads TGTGCCAGTAGTTTCTTGACAGGGGGCCATGGCTACACCTTC. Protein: CASSFLTGGHGYTF.